These 19 T cell receptor beta chains originate from one sample sequenced in a study of blood T cell repertoires in COVID-19. Method: immunoSEQ multiplex PCR; TCRdb's copy keeps in-frame clones and lacks some. Of tens of thousands of clones listed, roughly 88% were seen once; the top ten hold about 4.3%. Sequencing input: peripheral blood. Every receptor here comes from a man aged 55-75 years with acute or convalescent COVID-19.

The rearrangement uses TRBV5-1 and TRBJ2-1; D is possibly TRBD2 (5 bases). CDR3 length equals 16 residues. Deletions cut 3 bases from V and 3 bases from J, with 16 bases between. Germline values: CDR1 SGHRS, CDR2 YFSETQ. For the CDR3, the DNA is TGCGCCAGCAGCTGGCTAAGCGGAAATTTCTACAATGAGCAGTTCTTC. It yields the protein CASSWLSGNFYNEQFF.

The gene calls are TRBV30 and TRBJ2-7, with 14 bases identical to TRBD2. Losses at the gene ends were 6 bases for V and 3 bases for J; bases not matched to a gene: 13. This CDR3 region has 17 residues. CDR1 and CDR2 from the germline V gene are GTSNPN and SVGIG (reference sequence). CDR3 coding DNA: TGTGCCTGCAGGAGCCCGGGACTAGCGGGAGAGGGCTACGAGCAGTACTTC. This codes for CACRSPGLAGEGYEQYF.

This clone was picked up one time. The chain couples TRBV6-5 to TRBJ2-6; D unresolved. CDR1 is MNHEY, CDR2 SVGAGI, per germline. The CDR3 is 13 amino acids. Trimming cost V 6 bases and J 3 bases, with 6 bases left between them. CDR3 protein: CASSTGGANVLTF. CDR3 coding DNA: TGTGCCAGCAGCACGGGTGGGGCCAACGTCCTGACTTTC.

The J gene is TRBJ2-1, the V gene TRBV5-1, with TRBD1 as a possible D gene (5 bases). Germline V gene sequence: CDR1 SGHRS, CDR2 YFSETQ. The CDR3 totals 13 residues. Between the trimmed V and J ends, which lost 2 bases and 9 bases, there was a span of 12 bases. DNA of the CDR3: TGCGCCAGCAGCTTAGGGTGGCAGGGTGAGCAGTTCTTC. Translation gives CASSLGWQGEQFF.

The chain combines TRBV4-1 with TRBJ2-7; 10 bases align to TRBD2. CDR3 size: 15 residues. V lost 0 bases to trimming and J lost 3 bases; unmatched junction nucleotides: 2. CDR1 is MGHRA, CDR2 YSYEKL, per germline. CDR3: CASSQDGTSDYEQYF. In DNA, the CDR3 is TGCGCCAGCAGCCAAGATGGGACTAGCGACTACGAGCAGTACTTC.

This chain links TRBV28 with TRBJ2-7, with 7 bases aligning to TRBD2. CDR1 is MDHEN, CDR2 SYDVKM, per germline. Unmatched junction bases numbered 9, after V lost 7 bases and J lost 3 bases. This CDR3 spans 14 amino acids. This CDR3 is CASIRTPGGYEQYF. The CDR3 DNA reads TGTGCCAGCATCCGCACCCCGGGAGGCTACGAGCAGTACTTC. Variable domain in full (rest from reference TRBV28 and TRBJ2-7): DVKVTQSSRYLVKRTGEKVFLECVQDMDHENMFWYRQDPGLGLRLIYFSYDVKMKEKGDIPEGYSVSREKKERFSLILESASTNQTSMYLCASIRTPGGYEQYFGPGTRLTVT.

The chain combines TRBV6-2 or TRBV6-3 with TRBJ1-2; D unresolved. Trimming removed 2 bases at V and 0 bases at J, with 10 bases between. The CDR3 has 15 amino acids. Germline CDR1 and CDR2: MNHEY and SVGEGT. The CDR3 DNA reads TGTGCCAGCAGTTACCGGGATCGGTCTAACTATGGCTACACCTTC. This translates into CASSYRDRSNYGYTF.

This chain links TRBV28 with TRBJ1-5; 7 bases fit TRBD1. The germline CDR1 and CDR2 sequences are MDHEN and SYDVKM. The junction had 10 bases not matched to a gene; V was cut back by 5 bases and J by 0 bases. The CDR3 runs 17 residues. The CDR3 DNA reads TGTGCCAGCAGTACGACAGGGATAAGACATAGCAATCAGCCCCAGCATTTT. This sequence encodes CASSTTGIRHSNQPQHF.

The J gene is TRBJ2-1, the V gene TRBV2, with 7 bases lining up with TRBD2. CDR1 and CDR2 (germline): SNHLY, FYNNEI. The CDR3 runs to 15 residues. Losses at the gene ends were 3 bases for V and 3 bases for J; bases not matched to a gene: 5. The CDR3 sequence is CASSDPLAVYNEQFF. In DNA, the CDR3 is TGTGCCAGCAGTGACCCCCTAGCGGTCTACAATGAGCAGTTCTTC.

The chain recombines TRBV19 with TRBJ2-7, with a possible D match to TRBD2 (6 bases). The length of the CDR3 is 15 residues. With 8 bases removed from V and 4 bases from J, the gap between germline ends came to 21 bases. Germline assignment: CDR1 LNHDA and CDR2 SQIVND (reference sequence). This CDR3 is CASRQRDLINYEQYF. The CDR3 nucleotides are TGTGCCAGTCGACAACGGGACTTGATAAATTACGAGCAGTACTTC.

The gene calls are TRBV18 and TRBJ1-2; 7 bases align to TRBD1. The CDR3 loop spans 14 amino acids. In germline, CDR1 is KGHSH, CDR2 LQKENI. V shed 6 bases, J shed 5 bases, and the junction held 9 bases outside the gene matches. CDR3 residues: CASSWMGQNYGYTF. CDR3 nucleotides: TGTGCCAGCTCCTGGATGGGACAGAATTATGGCTACACCTTC.

This clone was detected only once. V usage is TRBV5-4 and J usage is TRBJ2-5, with D possibly TRBD2 on 6 matching bases. Germline V gives CDR1 SGHNT, CDR2 YYREEE (reference sequence). The CDR3 spans 14 residues. V gave up 4 bases and J gave up 4 bases, with 14 bases separating them. The CDR3: CASSPGTGGETQYF. DNA of the CDR3: TGTGCCAGCAGCCCGGGGACCGGGGGAGAGACCCAGTACTTC.

This clone showed up just once. This chain links TRBV21-1 with TRBJ2-7; TRBD2 reflects the table's D call only, with no check against the DNA. TRBV21-1 is listed as a pseudogene. The CDR3 is 11 residues long. The chain's CDR3 is CATRGTYEQYF. Written as DNA, the CDR3 is TGTGCCACGAGAGGTACCTACGAGCAGTACTTC.

This chain uses TRBV6-5 with TRBJ2-7, with D possibly matching TRBD1 (6 bases). V gave up 5 bases and J gave up 6 bases, with 20 bases separating them. Germline lookup yields CDR1 MNHEY and CDR2 SVGAGI. The CDR3 consists of 15 residues. The CDR3 loop reads CASSLTGSAVSEQYF. The CDR3 nucleotides are TGTGCCAGCAGTCTCACAGGGTCGGCCGTTTCCGAGCAGTACTTC.

This rearrangement joins TRBV28 to TRBJ2-7; 7 nucleotides match TRBD1. This CDR3 is built from 12 residues. J was trimmed by 4 bases and V by 8 bases; bases with no gene match: 5. Germline V gene sequence: CDR1 MDHEN, CDR2 SYDVKM. This CDR3 reads CASSDRRYEQYF. The CDR3 DNA reads as TGTGCCAGCTCGGACAGGAGGTACGAGCAGTACTTC.

This clone was picked up a small number of times. The V call is TRBV6-4, the J call TRBJ1-4; D not resolved. Trimming pared 6 bases from V and 4 bases from J, leaving 12 bases between. The CDR3 totals 14 residues. Germline V gene lookup returns CDR1 MRHNA and CDR2 SNTAGT. The CDR3 sequence: CASSPGRVNEKLFF. The CDR3 DNA follows: TGTGCCAGCAGCCCGGGGAGGGTTAATGAAAAACTGTTTTTT.

The chain links TRBV5-1 to TRBJ2-1; 12 nucleotides align to TRBD2. The ends lost 0 bases at V and 13 bases at J; junction bases unmatched: 11. The CDR3 is made up of 16 amino acids. Germline V gene lookup returns CDR1 SGHRS and CDR2 YFSETQ. The CDR3 coding sequence is TGCGCCAGCAGCTTGGAGCGCGGGGGGGGACTAGCGGGCCAGTTCTTC. It encodes CASSLERGGGLAGQFF.

This chain uses TRBV19 with TRBJ1-5, with D unclear. This CDR3 is 15 amino acids long. Germline V gives CDR1 LNHDA, CDR2 SQIVND (reference sequence). The V gene lost 2 bases and the J gene lost 0 bases, with 8 bases spanning the gap. In DNA, the CDR3 is TGTGCCAGTAGTATAACTGGTTATAGCAATCAGCCCCAGCATTTT. Protein: CASSITGYSNQPQHF.

The chain joins TRBV18 to TRBJ1-3, with D uncertain. Germline CDR1 and CDR2: KGHSH and LQKENI. Between the trimmed V and J ends, which lost 4 bases and 0 bases, there was a span of 7 bases. CDR3 size: 14 residues. DNA of the CDR3: TGTGCCAGCTCACGAGGAATCTCTGGAAACACCATATATTTT. Its translation: CASSRGISGNTIYF.